Listed below are T cell receptor beta chains from one sample, sequenced in a study of tumor-infiltrating lymphocytes in primary liver carcinoma. TCRdb re-analysed the multiplex PCR reads in MiXCR, keeping a single row per CDR3 protein. The sample carries about 330,000 distinct CDR3 sequences, around 60% recorded once. Sequencing was done on a sample of peripheral blood. All receptors come from a middle-aged man with primary liver carcinoma and hepatitis B virus infection. Both conserved end residues are part of each CDR3. Fields, in order: V gene, D gene, clone size, J gene, CDR3 protein, CDR3 DNA. D genes are given only for firm matches. Not every row has a clone size; where given, it reads once, few, many or a size class.

TRBV7-4	NA	NA	TRBJ2-7	CASSLGWVCVGF	TGTGCCAGCAGCTTAGGATGGGTTTGTGTAGGCTTC
TRBV6-5	TRBD2	many	TRBJ2-7	CASSYAGGPYEQYF	TGTGCCAGCAGTTACGCGGGAGGGCCGTACGAGCAGTACTTC
TRBV10-2	NA	many	TRBJ1-5	CASSEVSNQPQHF	TGCGCCAGCAGTGAAGTATCCAATCAGCCCCAGCATTTT
TRBV10-1	TRBD2	few	TRBJ2-3	CASSESLTSGTDTQYF	TGCGCCAGCAGTGAGTCCTTGACTAGCGGTACAGATACGCAGTATTTT
TRBV6-5	NA	NA	TRBJ2-7	CVSSYSYRDEQYF	TGTGTCAGCAGTTACTCGTACAGGGATGAGCAGTACTTC
TRBV4-1	TRBD1	many	TRBJ2-1	CASSQDSKGQGSYNEQFF	TGCGCCAGCAGCCAAGATTCAAAGGGACAGGGCTCCTACAATGAGCAGTTCTTC
TRBV5-1	NA	NA	TRBJ2-7	CASSLGPSFYEQYF	TGCGCCAGCAGCTTGGGCCCCAGTTTCTACGAGCAGTACTTC
TRBV4-1	NA	NA	TRBJ2-1	CACSQFFSALSYNEQFF	TGTGCCTGCAGCCAATTTTTTTCCGCTTTAAGCTACAATGAGCAGTTCTTC
TRBV11-1	NA	once	TRBJ2-1	CGSSLMDGPYEQFF	TGTGGCAGCAGCTTAATGGACGGCCCCTACGAGCAGTTCTTC
TRBV11-2	NA	NA	TRBJ2-3	CASSSGYRPGDTQYF	TGTGCCAGCAGCTCAGGGTATAGACCGGGAGATACGCAGTATTTT
TRBV11-2	NA	NA	TRBJ2-1	CVSSLDLGGEQFF	TGTGTCAGCAGCTTAGATCTTGGAGGTGAGCAGTTCTTC
TRBV11-2	TRBD2	NA	TRBJ2-1	CASSPSLAAISYNEQFF	TGTGCCAGCAGCCCATCACTAGCGGCCATCTCCTATAATGAGCAGTTCTTC
TRBV11-2	NA	NA	TRBJ2-7	CASSLNSSLYEQYF	TGTGCAAGCAGCTTAAACAGCTCCCTCTACGAGCAGTATTTC
TRBV28	TRBD2	NA	TRBJ2-7	CASTLAGGGAYEQYF	TGTGCCAGCACTTTAGCGGGAGGAGGCGCCTACGAGCAGTACTTC
TRBV30	NA	NA	TRBJ1-1	CAWSQVNTEAFF	TGTGCCTGGAGTCAAGTGAACACTGAAGCTTTCTTT
TRBV12-3/TRBV12-4	NA	many	TRBJ2-7	CASSLIGVSEQYF	TGTGCCAGCAGTTTAATCGGGGTGAGTGAGCAGTACTTC
TRBV5-6	TRBD1	few	TRBJ1-1	CASSYRQGWTEAFF	TGTGCCAGCAGCTATAGACAGGGGTGGACTGAAGCTTTCTTT
TRBV5-4	NA	NA	TRBJ2-2	CASSLPQAGELFF	TGTGCCAGCAGCTTGCCCCAAGCCGGGGAGCTGTTTTTT
TRBV29-1	NA	NA	TRBJ1-3	CSVVLTGNTIYF	TGCAGCGTTGTCCTGACTGGAAACACCATATATTTT
TRBV13	NA	NA	TRBJ1-1	CASSLRQRAREAFF	TGTGCCAGCAGCTTACGACAACGGGCCAGGGAAGCTTTCTTT
TRBV10-3	NA	NA	TRBJ2-3	CTISEEHGRYTDTQYF	TGTACCATCAGTGAGGAACATGGGCGATACACAGATACGCAGTATTTT
TRBV14	NA	NA	TRBJ2-3	CASRHTSTDTQYF	TGTGCCAGCAGACATACTAGCACAGATACGCAGTATTTT
TRBV11-2	NA	NA	TRBJ2-2	CASSLGLVGMLATGELFF	TGTGCCAGCAGCTTAGGACTAGTGGGGATGCTTGCCACCGGGGAGCTGTTTTTT
TRBV25-1	NA	NA	TRBJ2-2	CASSERLEFTGELFF	TGTGCCAGCAGTGAAAGACTAGAATTCACCGGGGAGCTGTTTTTT
TRBV12-3/TRBV12-4	TRBD2	NA	TRBJ2-7	CASSLAAGVAYEQYF	TGTGCCAGCAGTTTAGCAGCGGGGGTAGCCTACGAGCAGTACTTC